This is a list of T cell receptor beta chains from one sample in a study of T cell repertoires in cytomegalovirus infection. Their specific antigens are unknown. TCRdb redid the calling of the reads with MiXCR, one entry per CDR3 protein. Counted here are about 830,000 distinct CDR3 sequences, less than 35% occurring once; the ten biggest clones make up roughly 12%. Sequenced material: cultured CD8+ T cells from PBMCs, taken from culture after CMV antigen stimulation. The receptors derive from a human donor in good health (CMV status not recorded). Some clones in this sample may be carry-over from other donors' samples. The CDR3 runs from the conserved cysteine through the conserved F or W. The D gene is left open where the match is weak. Some rows mark clone size as missing; the rest say once, few, many or name a class of expanded clone.

d_gene	v_gene	j_gene	abundance	CDR3aa	CDR3nt
.	TRBV6-5	TRBJ2-3	.	CASSALPRPATDTQYF	TGTGCCAGCAGTGCCCTCCCTAGACCCGCCACAGATACGCAGTATTTT
.	TRBV6-1	TRBJ2-6	many	CATVSSGANVLTF	TGTGCCACTGTTTCCTCTGGGGCCAACGTCCTGACTTTC
.	TRBV6-2/TRBV6-3	TRBJ1-2	few	CASSHGTSNGYTF	TGTGCCAGCAGTCACGGGACATCAAATGGCTACACCTTC
.	TRBV29-1	TRBJ1-3	few	CSVFRGNTIYF	TGCAGCGTCTTTCGGGGAAACACCATATATTTT
TRBD2	TRBV18	TRBJ2-7	.	CASSLRLAGETYEQYF	TGTGCCAGCTCACTGCGACTAGCGGGGGAAACCTACGAGCAGTACTTC
.	TRBV24-1	TRBJ1-2	few	CATSGWDENGSFGYTF	TGTGCCACCAGTGGATGGGACGAAAACGGGAGCTTTGGCTACACCTTC
.	TRBV7-2	TRBJ2-5	many	CASSLQGGPARTQYF	TGTGCCAGCAGCTTACAAGGGGGACCGGCGCGGACCCAGTACTTC
.	TRBV25-1	TRBJ2-2	.	CASSERRDGTGELFF	TGTGCCAGCAGTGAACGCCGGGACGGCACCGGGGAGCTGTTTTTT
.	TRBV7-2	TRBJ1-1	many	CASSPWRGTEAFF	TGTGCCAGCAGCCCCTGGAGGGGAACTGAAGCTTTCTTT
.	TRBV10-3	TRBJ1-2	few	CAIRYSENGYTF	TGTGCCATCAGGTATTCGGAGAATGGCTACACCTTC
TRBD1	TRBV7-2	TRBJ2-3	many	CASSSRARGPPDTQYF	TGTGCCAGCAGCAGCCGTGCCAGGGGGCCCCCAGATACGCAGTATTTT
.	TRBV12-5	TRBJ2-5	.	CASVLWVGTVMETQYF	TGTGCTAGTGTTCTGTGGGTCGGGACGGTGATGGAGACCCAGTACTTC
.	TRBV12-3/TRBV12-4	TRBJ1-1	.	CASSSSREDLNTEAFF	TGTGCCAGCAGTTCGTCCAGGGAGGACCTGAACACTGAAGCTTTCTTT
.	TRBV5-4	TRBJ1-1	few	CASSLETGRRTEAFF	TGTGCCAGCAGCTTGGAAACAGGGAGGCGTACTGAAGCTTTCTTT